This T cell receptor (beta chain) was captured by sequencing in a study of Ad26.COV2.S vaccination and SARS-CoV-2 variants. Across the study: Recipients of Ad26.COV2.S got it intramuscularly, once or twice 56 days apart.

The count of this clone is one. Its antigen is unknown. The CDR3 is 14 amino acids. Germline V lookup: CDR1 SGHNT, CDR2 YYREEE (reference sequence). Trimming shortened V by 2 bases and J by 8 bases, and 16 bases separated the two germline ends. Treatment of the sample: around 19 received Ad26.COV2.S at low or high dose, single or two shots; about 5 received placebo; per-sample allocation not given. Each sample was drawn 63 days after the first injection (of vaccine or placebo). Vaccination used an Ad26 vector expressing Wuhan-strain SARS-CoV-2 spike. Overall study findings and caveats: The analyses of TCR breadth and depth may have understated the size of total T cell responses. Non-spike TCR breadth was similar in vaccine and placebo recipients.

TCRdb keeps only in-frame clones here, not all; method: immunoSEQ multiplex PCR. The table shows around 250,000 clones, with around nine tenths occurring only once. The source material was peripheral blood, sampled in a trial of Ad26.COV2.S vaccine versus placebo. This chain links TRBV5-4 with TRBJ1-2, with a tentative D call TRBD1 (6 bases). The origin of this receptor is a person aged 18-65 years who received the Ad26.COV2.S COVID-19 vaccine or a placebo. DNA for the CDR3: TGTGCCAGCAGCTTACCGGGACAACCGGGAGGCTACACCTTC. This sequence encodes CASSLPGQPGGYTF.